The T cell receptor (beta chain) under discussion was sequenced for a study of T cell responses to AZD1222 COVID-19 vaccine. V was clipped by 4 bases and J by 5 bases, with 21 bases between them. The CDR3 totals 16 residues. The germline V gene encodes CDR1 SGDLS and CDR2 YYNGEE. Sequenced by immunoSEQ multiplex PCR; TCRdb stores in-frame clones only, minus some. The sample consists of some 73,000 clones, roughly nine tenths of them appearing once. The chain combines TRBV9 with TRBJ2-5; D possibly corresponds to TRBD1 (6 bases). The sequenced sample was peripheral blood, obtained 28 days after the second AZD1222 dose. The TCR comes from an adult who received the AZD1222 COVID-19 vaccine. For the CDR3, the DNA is TGTGCCAGCAGCCCCCCCAGGGGCAGGGGCTCGGAGACCCAGTACTTC. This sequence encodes CASSPPRGRGSETQYF.